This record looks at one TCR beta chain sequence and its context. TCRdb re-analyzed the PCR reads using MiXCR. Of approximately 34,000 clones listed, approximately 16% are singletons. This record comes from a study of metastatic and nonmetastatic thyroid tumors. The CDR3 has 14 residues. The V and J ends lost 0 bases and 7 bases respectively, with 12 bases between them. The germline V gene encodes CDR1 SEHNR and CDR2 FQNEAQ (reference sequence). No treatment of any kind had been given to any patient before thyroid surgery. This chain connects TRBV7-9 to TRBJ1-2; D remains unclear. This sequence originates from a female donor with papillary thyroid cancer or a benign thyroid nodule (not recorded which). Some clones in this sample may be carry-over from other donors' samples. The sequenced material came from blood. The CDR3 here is CASSLAGSSGGYTF. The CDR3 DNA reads TGTGCCAGCAGCTTAGCGGGCAGCTCGGGTGGCTACACCTTC.